The 28 T cell receptor beta chains given below trace back to one sample, sequenced in a study of cytomegalovirus exposure and HLA in healthy donors. The PCR had 60 Vbeta and 13 Jbeta primers. Measured with immunoSEQ multiplex PCR; TCRdb has only the in-frame clones, and not every one. The sample has about 110,000 clones, under 80% seen once. Specimen: PBMCs. The receptors here all came from a woman aged 40-49 years in good health and CMV-seropositive.

The V and J genes are TRBV5-6 and TRBJ2-5, with 8 bases matching TRBD2. The assigned J gene may be wrong: the sequence end matches TRBJ2-7 better. CDR1 and CDR2 from the germline V gene are SGHDT and YYEEEE. CDR3 length: 15 amino acids. The chain's CDR3 is CASSSLGLAGNEQYF. The CDR3 DNA is TGTGCCAGCAGCTCCCTTGGACTAGCAGGCAACGAGCAGTACTTC.

This chain joins TRBV7-8 and TRBJ2-7; TRBD2 might be the D (5 bases). CDR3 length: 12 amino acids. Germline V gene lookup returns CDR1 SGHVS and CDR2 FQNEAQ. Trimming took off 11 bases at V and 4 bases at J, with 15 bases between the two ends. The chain's CDR3 is CAVSGEWYEQYF. The CDR3 DNA is TGTGCCGTTTCCGGGGAATGGTACGAGCAGTACTTC.

There are a few counts of this clone. V gene TRBV11-3 combines with J gene TRBJ1-1, with D possibly being TRBD1 (6 bases). The CDR3 loop spans 13 amino acids. Germline CDR1 and CDR2: SGHNT and YENEEA. The V end lost 8 bases, the J end lost 0 bases, and 10 bases lay between the germline ends. CDR3 amino acids: CASWGRMNTEAFF. CDR3 DNA: TGTGCCAGCTGGGGGCGGATGAACACTGAAGCTTTCTTT.

The chain uses TRBV28 and TRBJ1-4; D is uncertain. Germline CDR1 MDHEN, CDR2 SYDVKM. V was shortened by 9 bases and J by 3 bases, with 8 bases between the two germline ends. The CDR3 extends over 12 amino acids. The CDR3 nucleotides read TGTGCCAGTAGACGGGCTAATGAAAAACTGTTTTTT. As protein: CASRRANEKLFF.

This clone was seen a handful of times. This rearrangement joins TRBV7-3 to TRBJ2-7; TRBD2 agrees at 14 bases. Germline values: CDR1 SGHTA, CDR2 FQGTGA. Losses at the gene ends were 4 bases for V and 6 bases for J; bases not matched to a gene: 2. The CDR3 consists of 14 residues. CDR3 sequence reads: CASSSGLAGGEQYF. CDR3 bases: TGTGCCAGCAGCTCTGGACTAGCGGGGGGCGAGCAGTACTTC.

V is TRBV27 and J is TRBJ2-4; the D is unclear. Germline V lookup: CDR1 MNHEY, CDR2 SMNVEV (reference sequence). V was trimmed by 5 bases and J by 1 base, leaving 9 bases between them. There are 14 residues in the CDR3. For the CDR3, the DNA is TGTGCCAGCAGTACGGTACAGGCCAAAAACATTCAGTACTTC. Translating it yields CASSTVQAKNIQYF.

The rearrangement joins TRBV9 to TRBJ2-4; 7 bases are shared with TRBD2. Germline V gives CDR1 SGDLS, CDR2 YYNGEE. The CDR3 extends over 15 amino acids. Unmatched junction bases numbered 14, after V lost 3 bases and J lost 11 bases. The CDR3 nucleotides are TGTGCCAGCAGCGCAACCGGGGGGTACCCCGGCCTTCAGTACTTC. It codes for CASSATGGYPGLQYF.

The CDR3 reads CSASDSGYTF. The CDR3 DNA follows: TGCAGTGCTAGTGACTCTGGCTACACCTTC. The genes are TRBV20-1 and TRBJ1-2; no firm D call. Between the trimmed V and J ends, which lost 3 bases and 7 bases, there was a span of 6 bases. The CDR3 totals 10 residues. Germline values: CDR1 DFQATT, CDR2 SNEGSKA (reference sequence).

Worth noting for this clone: In the same sample, other DNA sequences code for this CDR3. The chain employs TRBV6-1 and TRBJ2-7, with 8 bases matching TRBD1. V shed 7 bases and J 3 bases; nucleotides not matched to a gene: 11. CDR3 size: 15 residues. Germline CDR1 and CDR2: MNHNS and SASEGT. The CDR3 sequence: CASKRNRDRSYEQYF. The DNA of the CDR3 is TGTGCCAGCAAGCGCAACCGGGACAGGAGCTACGAGCAGTACTTC.

In its sample, this clone was seen a few times. The rearrangement uses TRBV6-6 and TRBJ1-3; D gene uncertain. Germline V gene lookup returns CDR1 MNHNY and CDR2 SVGAGI (reference sequence). V lost 7 bases and J 0 bases, leaving 10 bases between the germline ends. The CDR3 is 14 residues long. The CDR3 loop is CASMRSISGNTIYF. The CDR3 DNA is TGTGCCAGCATGAGGAGTATCTCTGGAAACACCATATATTTT.

CDR3 DNA: TGCAGCGTTGCAGCGGGGGGGCGCGAGCAGTACTTC. It yields the protein CSVAAGGREQYF. The rearrangement uses TRBV29-1 and TRBJ2-7, with TRBD2 identical over 10 bases. Germline lookup yields CDR1 SQVTM and CDR2 ANQGSEA. V lost 4 bases and J lost 6; bases outside the gene matches: 3. The CDR3 has 12 residues.

V and J are TRBV6-4 and TRBJ2-1; perhaps TRBD2 as D (6 bases). The CDR3 runs to 16 residues. Per the germline V gene, CDR1 is MRHNA and CDR2 is SNTAGT. V lost 3 bases, J lost 8 bases, and 20 bases lay in between. The CDR3, as DNA: TGTGCCAGCAGTGAAATCTCTAGCGACGTTCTGGATGAGCAGTTCTTC. It translates to CASSEISSDVLDEQFF.

The gene calls are TRBV29-1 and TRBJ2-5; D is unclear. The germline gives CDR1 SQVTM, CDR2 ANQGSEA. CDR3 length equals 12 residues. The V gene lost 6 bases and the J gene lost 0 bases, with 8 bases spanning the gap. CDR3 DNA sequence: TGCAGCGTCCGCCAGTACCAAGAGACCCAGTACTTC. This codes for CSVRQYQETQYF.

The chain couples TRBV6-5 to TRBJ2-3; D might be TRBD2 (5 bases). Germline V gives CDR1 MNHEY, CDR2 SVGAGI. The CDR3 runs 14 residues. V shed 2 bases and J shed 4 bases, with 10 bases lying between them. DNA of the CDR3: TGTGCCAGCAGTTACGCGGGTCCGGCAGATACGCAGTATTTT. This encodes CASSYAGPADTQYF.

This clone was seen once. The gene calls are TRBV5-1 and TRBJ2-1, with 10 bases identical to TRBD2. Germline V gene sequence: CDR1 SGHRS, CDR2 YFSETQ. Germline trimming cut 0 bases from V and 6 bases from J; bases unmatched to any gene: 6. This CDR3 is built from 16 residues. The CDR3 nucleotides read TGCGCCAGCAGCTTGGAGCGGGGGGGCACGTCCAATGAGCAGTTCTTC. Its protein is CASSLERGGTSNEQFF.

This clone has a single count. The chain recombines TRBV9 with TRBJ2-1, with 9 positions matching TRBD2. Germline-derived CDR1 and CDR2 are SGDLS and YYNGEE. After removal of 4 bases from V and 9 bases from J, the junction contained 11 bases not matched to a gene. The CDR3 length is 15 residues. The chain's CDR3 is CASSTSGYLLGEQFF. The CDR3 DNA reads TGTGCCAGCAGCACTAGCGGGTACCTTCTTGGTGAGCAGTTCTTC.

V usage is TRBV27 and J usage is TRBJ2-5; D ambiguous. CDR1 is MNHEY, CDR2 SMNVEV, per germline (reference sequence). This CDR3 is built from 13 residues. V was cut by 4 bases and J by 5 bases, with 11 bases left in between. CDR3 coding DNA: TGTGCCAGCAGTTCCAACACCGGGGAGACCCAGTACTTC. Amino acid sequence: CASSSNTGETQYF.

The chain couples TRBV30 to TRBJ2-7; 9 nucleotides line up with TRBD1. Germline CDR1 is GTSNPN and CDR2 is SVGIG (reference sequence). Losses at the gene ends were 2 bases for V and 4 bases for J; bases not matched to a gene: 9. CDR3 length: 15 residues. The CDR3 region is CAWSPSDRGFYEQYF. The CDR3 bases are TGTGCCTGGAGTCCCTCCGACAGGGGGTTTTACGAGCAGTACTTC.

Note on this clone: Other DNA sequences within the sample encode an identical CDR3. The chain links TRBV30 to TRBJ1-1; D gene uncertain. V lost 0 bases and J lost 0, with 5 bases in between. Germline CDR1 GTSNPN, CDR2 SVGIG (reference sequence). CDR3 length equals 13 residues. As DNA, the CDR3 is TGTGCCTGGAGTGTACAAGTGAACACTGAAGCTTTCTTT. Its protein is CAWSVQVNTEAFF.

The CDR3 sequence: CASSPSPGTAKETQYF. The CDR3 nucleotides read TGTGCCAGCAGCCCCTCCCCCGGGACAGCCAAAGAGACCCAGTACTTC. The chain employs TRBV5-4 and TRBJ2-5; TRBD1 agrees at 7 bases. Trimming took 4 bases from V and 3 from J; bases not matched to a gene: 12. The CDR3 totals 16 residues. The germline V gene has CDR1 SGHNT and CDR2 YYREEE (reference sequence).

V gene TRBV13 combines with J gene TRBJ2-7; TRBD1 aligns across 7 bases. The CDR3 is 15 amino acids. Germline lookup yields CDR1 PRHDT and CDR2 FYEKMQ (reference sequence). Trimming removed 3 bases from V and 4 bases from J; junction bases left unmatched: 9. CDR3 DNA sequence: TGTGCCAGCAGCTTCTCCGGGACAGCCCTTTACGAGCAGTACTTC. Translating gives CASSFSGTALYEQYF.

This clone was counted between two and nine times. The chain uses TRBV7-9 and TRBJ1-2, with 7 nucleotides matching TRBD1. The CDR3 has 14 residues. J lost 4 bases, V lost 3 bases, and 5 bases had no gene match. Germline loops: CDR1 SEHNR, CDR2 FQNEAQ (reference sequence). CDR3 coding DNA: TGTGCCAGCAGCTTGGCGGACAGGATCTATGGCTACACCTTC. It codes for CASSLADRIYGYTF.

V gene TRBV7-3 combines with J gene TRBJ1-1; D gene unclear. CDR1 and CDR2 (germline): SGHTA, FQGTGA. Between the trimmed V and J ends, which lost 2 bases and 3 bases, there was a span of 7 bases. The CDR3 is made up of 13 amino acids. The DNA for the CDR3 is TGTGCCAGCAGCTTAGAAAGCTACACTGAAGCTTTCTTT. Translating gives CASSLESYTEAFF.

This chain joins TRBV19 and TRBJ2-7; 12 bases align to TRBD2. J lost 7 bases, V lost 8 bases, and 9 bases had no gene match. Per germline, CDR1 LNHDA and CDR2 SQIVND (reference sequence). The CDR3 is made up of 14 amino acids. The CDR3 spells CASRRGGTSGEQYF. CDR3 nucleotides: TGTGCCAGTCGACGGGGCGGGACTAGCGGGGAGCAGTACTTC.

There are a few counts of this clone. The V and J genes are TRBV19 and TRBJ2-7; a weak D match, TRBD2 (6 bases). V lost 2 bases to trimming and J lost 3 bases, with 14 bases between them. CDR1 is LNHDA, CDR2 SQIVND, per germline (reference sequence). The CDR3 spans 15 residues. CDR3 residues: CASSIKVGGHYEQYF. The CDR3 nucleotides are TGTGCCAGTAGTATAAAAGTCGGAGGGCACTACGAGCAGTACTTC.

The chain joins TRBV7-8 to TRBJ2-1; 13 nucleotides align to TRBD2. Trimming removed 3 bases from V and 4 bases from J; junction bases left unmatched: 3. Germline loops: CDR1 SGHVS, CDR2 FQNEAQ. CDR3 length equals 16 residues. The CDR3: CASSFRLAGGYNEQFF. The CDR3 region has the DNA TGTGCCAGCAGCTTCAGACTAGCGGGGGGATACAATGAGCAGTTCTTC.

V and J are TRBV25-1 and TRBJ1-1; D ambiguous. The V gene's germline CDR1 is MGHDK and CDR2 SYGVNS. V gave up 4 bases and J gave up 3 bases, with 15 bases separating them. The CDR3 has 15 amino acids. The CDR3 DNA is TGTGCCAGCAGTGGTATAGGGTGGGAGGACACTGAAGCTTTCTTT. This sequence encodes CASSGIGWEDTEAFF.

Turning to this clone: Other DNA sequences in the sample encode the same CDR3. V gene TRBV6-1 combines with J gene TRBJ2-3, with 8 nucleotides matching TRBD2. The CDR3 covers 14 residues. V gave up 4 bases and J gave up 1 base; unmatched junction bases: 1. Per germline, CDR1 MNHNS and CDR2 SASEGT. The CDR3 DNA reads as TGTGCCAGCAGTGCCGGGGGGGGCACAGATACGCAGTATTTT. Translated: CASSAGGGTDTQYF.